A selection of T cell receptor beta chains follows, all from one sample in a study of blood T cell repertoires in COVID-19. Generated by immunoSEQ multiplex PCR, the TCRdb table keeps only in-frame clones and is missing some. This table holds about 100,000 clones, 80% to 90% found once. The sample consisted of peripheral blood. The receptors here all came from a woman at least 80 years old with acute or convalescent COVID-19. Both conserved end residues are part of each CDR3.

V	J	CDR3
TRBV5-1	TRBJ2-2	CASSFSTDRVNTGELFF
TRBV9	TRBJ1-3	CASSGGTVSGNTIYF
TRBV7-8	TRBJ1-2	CASSLNRDRVFGYTF
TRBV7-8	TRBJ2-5	CASSLAPGGETQYF
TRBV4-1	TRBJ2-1	CASSQVKGTLGNEQFF
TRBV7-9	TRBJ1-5	CASSLGGAAPQHF
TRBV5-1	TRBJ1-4	CASSLRQGTGEKLFF
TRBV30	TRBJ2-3	CASTSGGLYTQYF
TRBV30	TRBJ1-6	CAWSVGRVDSPLHF
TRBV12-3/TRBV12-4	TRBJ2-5	CASSLFSQETQYF
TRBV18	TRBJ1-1	CASSPPGTPTEAFF
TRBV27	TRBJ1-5	CASSFSRGNQPQHF
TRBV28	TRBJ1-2	CASTHDTDYGYTF
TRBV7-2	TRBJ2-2	CASSSTWVQYTGELFF
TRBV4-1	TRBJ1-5	CASSQTDRVWSSPQHF
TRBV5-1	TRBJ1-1	CASSFLPDTEAFF
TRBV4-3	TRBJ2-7	CASSQDYQGLRQYF